One and the same sample provided the 25 T cell receptor beta chains below, sequenced in a study of human T cells and chemical hapten exposure. TCRdb passed the RACE reads through MiXCR, listing each CDR3 protein once. This table holds 75,000 to 100,000 distinct CDR3 sequences, about 9.6% found once. The time point is: patch test 2, 6 weeks after DPC sensitization. Treatment: therapeutic diphenylcyclopropenone sensitization with weekly scalp DPC. Here the sequenced sample was whole blood, taken in connection with sensitization to the hapten diphenylcyclopropenone (DPC). The receptors originated from a woman aged 40 to 49 with alopecia areata. Some clones in this sample may be carry-over from other donors' samples.

This sequence joins TRBV6-1 and TRBJ2-1; D unclear. Germline-derived CDR1 and CDR2 are MNHNS and SASEGT. V lost 1 base and J lost 7, with 17 bases in between. This CDR3 region has 16 residues. CDR3 in amino acids: CASSEGSRVSVNEQFF. The CDR3 DNA reads as TGTGCCAGCAGTGAAGGGTCAAGGGTAAGCGTGAATGAGCAGTTCTTC.

This clonotype came up a few times. The rearrangement joins TRBV9 to TRBJ2-4, with D possibly being TRBD1 (6 bases). The CDR3 has 14 amino acids. Germline values: CDR1 SGDLS, CDR2 YYNGEE. Trimming pared 0 bases from V and 6 bases from J, leaving 10 bases between. The CDR3 DNA is TGTGCCAGCAGCGTAGAGGTACAGGGAAACATTCAGTACTTC. Translated: CASSVEVQGNIQYF.

V is TRBV5-4 and J is TRBJ1-6, with TRBD1 matching 9 bases. Germline CDR1 is SGHNT and CDR2 is YYREEE (reference sequence). The CDR3 covers 15 residues. The V and J ends lost 4 bases and 4 bases, in that order; junction bases with no gene match: 3. Here the CDR3 DNA reads TGTGCCAGCAGCAGGGGACAGGGTTATAATTCACCCCTCCACTTT. Translated, it gives CASSRGQGYNSPLHF.

The sample holds many counts of this clonotype. The CDR3 coding sequence is TGTGCCAGCAGGTCCCTACGGGCACTAGAGAATTCACCCCTCCACTTT. Its protein is CASRSLRALENSPLHF. This rearrangement joins TRBV28 to TRBJ1-6; D is undetermined. The V gene's germline CDR1 is MDHEN and CDR2 SYDVKM. This CDR3 comprises 16 residues. The V gene lost 6 bases and the J gene lost 7 bases, with 19 bases spanning the gap. The full variable domain, completed using reference TRBV28 and TRBJ1-6, is DVKVTQSSRYLVKRTGEKVFLECVQDMDHENMFWYRQDPGLGLRLIYFSYDVKMKEKGDIPEGYSVSREKKERFSLILESASTNQTSMYLCASRSLRALENSPLHFGNGTRLTVT.

This clonotype occurred many times. The chain has TRBV2 and TRBJ2-7, with a tentative D call TRBD1 (5 bases). The CDR3 loop spans 12 amino acids. The V end lost 6 bases, the J end lost 5 bases, and 11 bases lay between the germline ends. Germline V lookup: CDR1 SNHLY, CDR2 FYNNEI. CDR3 protein: CASSQGTHEQYF. The DNA of the CDR3 is TGTGCCAGCAGCCAGGGTACCCACGAGCAGTACTTC.

About this clonotype itself: With a much larger clone just one base away, this may be a read error. This sequence joins TRBV10-3 and TRBJ1-1, with D possibly matching TRBD1 (6 bases). This CDR3 contains 14 residues. Per the germline V gene, CDR1 is ENHRY and CDR2 is SYGVKD. This CDR3 is CATGGVTPPTGAFF. The DNA of the CDR3 is TGTGCCACGGGGGGCGTCACGCCCCCCACTGGAGCTTTCTTT.

This clonotype was counted a few times. The V gene is TRBV6-2 or TRBV6-3, the J gene TRBJ2-1, with 7 bases matching TRBD2. The V and J ends lost 0 bases and 0 bases, in that order; junction bases with no gene match: 8. CDR1 is MNHEY, CDR2 SVGEGT, per germline. This CDR3 spans 18 amino acids. CDR3 bases: TGTGCCAGCAGTTACTCCGTACTAGCGCTAAACTCCTACAATGAGCAGTTCTTC. Translated, it gives CASSYSVLALNSYNEQFF.

This clonotype came up once. A much larger clone differs by one base, so this may be a read error. The genes are TRBV4-2 and TRBJ2-7, with D possibly being TRBD2 (7 bases). Germline CDR1 LGHNA, CDR2 YNFKEQ. The CDR3 runs to 11 residues. Trimming left V 9 bases short and J 6 bases short, with 12 bases between. CDR3: CARGLGGEQYF. As DNA, the CDR3 is TGTGCCAGAGGACTAGGGGGCGAGCAGTACTTC.

This chain uses TRBV30 with TRBJ2-1; D might be TRBD1 or TRBD2, each matching 5 bases. V was shortened by 4 bases and J by 7 bases, with 11 bases between the two germline ends. CDR3 length equals 12 residues. Germline CDR1 and CDR2: GTSNPN and SVGIG (reference sequence). CDR3 protein: CAWKKWGNEQFF. The CDR3 bases are TGTGCCTGGAAAAAGTGGGGGAATGAGCAGTTCTTC.

CDR3 protein: CASRGQQGRWPQHF. In DNA, the CDR3 is TGTGCCAGCAGGGGACAACAGGGTCGGTGGCCCCAGCATTTT. The chain joins TRBV28 to TRBJ1-5; TRBD1 might be the D (6 bases). The CDR3 extends over 14 amino acids. Trimming shortened V by 6 bases and J by 9 bases, and 18 bases separated the two germline ends. Germline CDR1 reads MDHEN; CDR2 reads SYDVKM.

The chain couples TRBV28 to TRBJ2-7; 8 positions agree with TRBD1. The germline CDR1 and CDR2 sequences are MDHEN and SYDVKM. The trim removed 6 bases at V and 4 bases at J, leaving 11 bases unmatched. The CDR3 has 15 residues. The CDR3 loop is CASSLAGTGNYEQYF. The CDR3, as DNA: TGTGCCAGCAGCCTGGCCGGGACAGGTAATTACGAGCAGTACTTC.

For this clonotype: The germline gene is not matched at one end of the junction; a read error may be the cause. This chain uses TRBV6-2 or TRBV6-3 with TRBJ1-5, with 8 bases identical to TRBD1. This CDR3 is 13 amino acids long. Germline CDR1 is MNHEY and CDR2 is SVGEGT. The DNA for the CDR3 is TGTGCCAGCAGTTGGACAGGGAATCCGCCCCAGCATTTT. Its protein is CASSWTGNPPQHF.

At least ten counts were recorded for this clonotype. The V gene is TRBV7-9, the J gene TRBJ1-2; D gene ambiguous. This CDR3 is built from 15 residues. The germline V gene has CDR1 SEHNR and CDR2 FQNEAQ (reference sequence). Between the trimmed V and J ends, which lost 1 base and 4 bases, there was a span of 13 bases. CDR3 nucleotides: TGTGCCAGCAGCTTAGGGGTTGCAGGCAGCTATGGCTACACCTTC. It specifies CASSLGVAGSYGYTF.

This clonotype was picked up many times. V is TRBV9 and J is TRBJ2-7; TRBD2 aligns across 7 bases. With V trimmed by 0 bases and J by 6 bases, 3 bases remained unmatched. CDR1 and CDR2 from the germline V gene are SGDLS and YYNGEE. This CDR3 contains 13 residues. CDR3 nucleotide sequence: TGTGCCAGCAGCGTAGGGCCTAGCGGCGAGCAGTACTTC. As protein: CASSVGPSGEQYF.

The chain has TRBV10-1 and TRBJ2-7; 7 nucleotides line up with TRBD1. J gave up 2 bases and V 5 bases, and 6 bases lay outside the gene matches. This CDR3 has 14 residues. Germline-derived CDR1 and CDR2 are WNHNN and SYGVQD (reference sequence). The CDR3 DNA sequence: TGCGCCAGCAGTACCTGGACAGGAGCCTACGAGCAGTACTTC. Its protein product is CASSTWTGAYEQYF.

Many counts were recorded for this clonotype. The rearrangement uses TRBV6-2 or TRBV6-3 and TRBJ2-7; the D gene could be TRBD1 or TRBD2 (5 bases each). Trimming shortened V by 6 bases and J by 2 bases, and 20 bases separated the two germline ends. CDR1 is MNHEY, CDR2 SVGEGT, per germline. The CDR3 runs 16 residues. The CDR3 loop reads CASSQTGARGTYEQYF. As DNA, the CDR3 is TGTGCCAGCAGCCAGACCGGGGCCCGGGGAACCTACGAGCAGTACTTC.

The chain links TRBV7-8 to TRBJ2-1, with TRBD2 matching 10 bases. Germline CDR1 SGHVS, CDR2 FQNEAQ. V was pared by 6 bases and J by 9 bases, with 20 bases of the junction left unmatched. CDR3 size: 18 residues. The chain's CDR3 is CASSPGGLLLAGASEQFF. The DNA of the CDR3 is TGTGCCAGCAGTCCAGGAGGGTTGTTGCTAGCGGGAGCATCTGAGCAGTTCTTC. The entire variable domain, with the rest obtained from reference TRBV7-8 and TRBJ2-1, is as follows: GAGVSQSPRYKVAKRGQDVALRCDPISGHVSLFWYQQALGQGPEFLTYFQNEAQLDKSGLPSDRFFAERPEGSVSTLKIQRTQQEDSAVYLCASSPGGLLLAGASEQFFGPGTRLTVL.

This clonotype was picked up a small number of times. This chain links TRBV6-5 with TRBJ1-2; unclear D gene. This CDR3 has 14 residues. V was trimmed by 3 bases and J by 5 bases, leaving 13 bases between them. The germline gives CDR1 MNHEY, CDR2 SVGAGI. The CDR3 sequence is CASSYEGWSYGYTF. CDR3 nucleotide sequence: TGTGCCAGCAGTTATGAGGGATGGAGTTATGGCTACACCTTC.

This clonotype came up many times. The chain combines TRBV29-1 with TRBJ2-5, with a weak D call TRBD2 (6 bases). The CDR3 contains 12 residues. Trimming cost V 2 bases and J 7 bases, with 11 bases left between them. The germline V gene encodes CDR1 SQVTM and CDR2 ANQGSEA. CDR3: CSVERVGGTQYF. For the CDR3, the DNA is TGCAGCGTTGAACGGGTCGGGGGGACCCAGTACTTC.

This clonotype turned up a few times. This sequence joins TRBV24-1 and TRBJ1-5; TRBD1 matches at 10 bases. The CDR3 sequence is 15 residues long. Germline V gene lookup returns CDR1 KGHDR and CDR2 SFDVKD. With V trimmed by 3 bases and J by 4 bases, 2 bases remained unmatched. DNA of the CDR3: TGTGCCACCAGTGATCCGGGACAGGGGAATCAGCCCCAGCATTTT. This gives the protein CATSDPGQGNQPQHF.

This clonotype was detected only a few times. J is TRBJ2-7 and V is TRBV20-1, with 10 bases matching TRBD2. The CDR3 sequence is 15 residues long. V was pared by 0 bases and J by 7 bases, with 9 bases of the junction left unmatched. CDR1 is DFQATT and CDR2 is SNEGSKA in the germline V gene (reference sequence). CDR3 nucleotide sequence: TGCAGTGCTAGAGATCAGCGGGAGGGCCTTTGGGAGCAGTACTTC. Translated: CSARDQREGLWEQYF.

This clonotype was found many times. The genes are TRBV7-8 and TRBJ2-7, with D perhaps matching TRBD2 (5 bases). The CDR3 is made up of 18 amino acids. The V gene's germline CDR1 is SGHVS and CDR2 FQNEAQ. V lost 1 base, J lost 5 bases, and 24 bases lay in between. The CDR3 DNA reads as TGTGCCAGCAGCTTAGGAGATCCCGCGGCTAGGCGGCGGGACGAGCAGTACTTC. Its protein product is CASSLGDPAARRRDEQYF.

This clonotype was detected once. A junction boundary mismatches the germline segment, possibly from a read error. The chain has TRBV12-3 or TRBV12-4 and TRBJ2-3; 8 bases match TRBD1. CDR3 size: 16 residues. The CDR3 loop reads CSSSLRDRYGTDTQYF. CDR3 nucleotide sequence: TGTTCCAGCAGTTTACGGGACAGGTACGGCACAGATACGCAGTATTTT.

This clonotype appeared a few times. The gene calls are TRBV7-9 and TRBJ1-4; TRBD1 aligns across 9 bases. The CDR3 totals 15 residues. Germline CDR1 reads SEHNR; CDR2 reads FQNEAQ (reference sequence). Trimming removed 3 bases from V and 7 bases from J; junction bases left unmatched: 6. CDR3 sequence reads: CASSLVWTGVEKLFF. The CDR3 DNA reads as TGTGCCAGCAGCTTGGTTTGGACAGGGGTTGAAAAACTGTTTTTT.

This clonotype was counted many times. The chain links TRBV2 to TRBJ1-5; no reliable D call. Trimming took off 3 bases at V and 4 bases at J, with 7 bases between the two ends. Germline assignment: CDR1 SNHLY and CDR2 FYNNEI. The CDR3 runs to 13 residues. The CDR3 here is CASSESGNQPQHF. CDR3 bases: TGTGCCAGCAGTGAGTCGGGAAATCAGCCCCAGCATTTT.